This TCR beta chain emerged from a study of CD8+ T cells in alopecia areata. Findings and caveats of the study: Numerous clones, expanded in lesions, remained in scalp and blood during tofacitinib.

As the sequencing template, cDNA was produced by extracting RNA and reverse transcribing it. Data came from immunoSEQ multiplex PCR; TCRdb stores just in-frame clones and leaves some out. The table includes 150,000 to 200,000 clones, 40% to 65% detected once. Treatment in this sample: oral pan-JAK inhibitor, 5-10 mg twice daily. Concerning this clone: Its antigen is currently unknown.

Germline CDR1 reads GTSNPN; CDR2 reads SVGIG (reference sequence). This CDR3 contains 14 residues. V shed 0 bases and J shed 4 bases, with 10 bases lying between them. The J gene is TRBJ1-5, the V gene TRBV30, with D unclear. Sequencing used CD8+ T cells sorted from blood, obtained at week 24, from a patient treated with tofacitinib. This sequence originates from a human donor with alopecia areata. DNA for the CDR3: TGTGCCTGGAGTGTACTACGGGGAAATCAGCCCCAGCATTTT. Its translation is CAWSVLRGNQPQHF.